Presented here are 8 T cell receptor beta chains from one specimen sequenced in a study of T cell responses to AZD1222 COVID-19 vaccine. Sequencing was performed with immunoSEQ multiplex PCR; in TCRdb, only in-frame clones are kept and a portion is missing. Of under 200,000 clones listed, less than 95% are singletons. The starting material was peripheral blood, obtained on day 0 of AZD1222 vaccination. The receptors originated from an adult in good health.

The J gene is TRBJ1-4, the V gene TRBV28; perhaps TRBD1 as D (6 bases). Germline CDR1 reads MDHEN; CDR2 reads SYDVKM. This CDR3 comprises 20 residues. V shed 5 bases and J shed 3 bases, with 28 bases lying between them. The CDR3 spells CASSPTTPRQASQANEKLFF. DNA for the CDR3: TGTGCCAGCAGTCCTACGACCCCGAGACAGGCCTCTCAGGCTAATGAAAAACTGTTTTTT.

This clone was picked up a small number of times. V usage is TRBV24-1 and J usage is TRBJ2-5; D is possibly TRBD1 (5 bases). Trimming removed 4 bases from V and 0 bases from J, with 11 bases in between. This CDR3 comprises 15 residues. Germline assignment: CDR1 KGHDR and CDR2 SFDVKD. The CDR3, as DNA: TGTGCCACCAGTGAAGGGGTCACAGACCAAGAGACCCAGTACTTC. It yields the protein CATSEGVTDQETQYF.

As for this clone: One end of the junction does not line up with germline, which may come from a read error. The V gene is TRBV11-2, the J gene TRBJ1-2; tentative D call: TRBD1 (5 bases). Germline V gene lookup returns CDR1 SGHAT and CDR2 FQNNGV. The CDR3 consists of 14 residues. CDR3 region: CASSFEGSRKGGNF. In DNA, the CDR3 is TGTGCCAGCAGCTTCGAGGGGTCCAGGAAAGGAGGGAACTTC.

This clone appeared once. J is TRBJ1-2 and V is TRBV2, with 7 positions matching TRBD1. The germline CDR1 and CDR2 sequences are SNHLY and FYNNEI. Trimming at V came to 7 bases and at J to 8 bases, leaving 19 bases not matched to a gene. The CDR3 has 16 residues. The DNA of the CDR3 is TGTGCCAGCATTGGAGACAGGGTCTACTTGGAGGGGGGCTACACCTTC. This codes for CASIGDRVYLEGGYTF.

V is TRBV11-2 and J is TRBJ1-1; D is undetermined. The CDR3 contains 13 residues. V lost 5 bases to trimming and J lost 0 bases, with 7 bases between them. The V gene's germline CDR1 is SGHAT and CDR2 FQNNGV. The CDR3 region has the DNA TGTGCCAGCAGCCAGTCGGTGAACACTGAAGCTTTCTTT. It codes for CASSQSVNTEAFF.

CDR3 in DNA: TGTGCCAGCAGTTTAGCACAGGGAAGCCATGGCTACACCTTC. Its protein product is CASSLAQGSHGYTF. The chain is built from TRBV27 and TRBJ1-2, with D perhaps TRBD1 (6 bases). V was clipped by 2 bases and J by 6 bases, with 13 bases between them. Germline V gene sequence: CDR1 MNHEY, CDR2 SMNVEV (reference sequence). The CDR3 is 14 amino acids.

This clone appeared a single time. The genes are TRBV6-1 and TRBJ2-3; 9 nucleotides line up with TRBD2. CDR3 size: 14 residues. V trimming: 3 bases; J trimming: 6 bases; junction bases outside the gene matches: 4. Germline CDR1 is MNHNS and CDR2 is SASEGT. In DNA form, the CDR3 reads TGTGCCAGCAGTGAGGGACTAGCCTCGGATACGCAGTATTTT. It specifies CASSEGLASDTQYF.

The chain recombines TRBV5-4 with TRBJ1-6; a possible D gene is TRBD1 (5 bases). The V end lost 2 bases, the J end lost 4 bases, and 13 bases lay between the germline ends. Germline V lookup: CDR1 SGHNT, CDR2 YYREEE (reference sequence). The CDR3 loop spans 16 amino acids. The CDR3 DNA is TGTGCCAGCAGCTTCGACTCCCGGGGGTATAATTCACCCCTCCACTTT. Its protein product is CASSFDSRGYNSPLHF.